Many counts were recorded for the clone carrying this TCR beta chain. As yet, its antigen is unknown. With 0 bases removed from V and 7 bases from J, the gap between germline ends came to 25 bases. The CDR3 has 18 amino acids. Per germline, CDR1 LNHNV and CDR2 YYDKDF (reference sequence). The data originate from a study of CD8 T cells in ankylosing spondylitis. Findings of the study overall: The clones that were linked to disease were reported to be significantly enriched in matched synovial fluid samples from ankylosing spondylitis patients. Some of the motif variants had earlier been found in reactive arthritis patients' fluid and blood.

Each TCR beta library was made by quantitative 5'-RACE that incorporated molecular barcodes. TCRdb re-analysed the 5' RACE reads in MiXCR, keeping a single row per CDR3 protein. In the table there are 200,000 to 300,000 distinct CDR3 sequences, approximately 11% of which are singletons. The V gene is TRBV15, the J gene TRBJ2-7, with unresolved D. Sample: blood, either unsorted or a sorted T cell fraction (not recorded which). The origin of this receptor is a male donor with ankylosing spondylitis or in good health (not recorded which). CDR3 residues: CATSRDVGEGRAVEEQYF. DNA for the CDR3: TGTGCCACCAGCAGAGATGTCGGCGAAGGTAGGGCCGTGGAAGAGCAGTACTTC.